The 14 T cell receptor beta chains below all came from one sample that was sequenced in a study of blood T cell repertoires in COVID-19. Here immunoSEQ multiplex PCR was the method, and the copy in TCRdb shows in-frame clones only, minus some. The sample contains approximately 180,000 clones, around 82% of which appear only once. Sequencing was carried out using PBMCs or T cells enriched from blood (not recorded which). The receptors were sampled from a woman aged 50 to 60 with acute COVID-19.

The chain links TRBV10-3 to TRBJ2-2; possible D gene TRBD2, 5 bases. V lost 10 bases, J lost 1 base, and 16 bases lay in between. CDR3 size: 15 residues. CDR1 and CDR2 from the germline V gene are ENHRY and SYGVKD. The CDR3 reads CATKKGEGNTGELFF. The CDR3 DNA reads TGTGCCACCAAGAAGGGCGAGGGGAACACCGGGGAGCTGTTTTTT.

The V and J genes are TRBV28 and TRBJ2-5; TRBD2 is a possible D gene (5 bases). CDR3 size: 15 residues. V shed 8 bases and J shed 2 bases, with 18 bases lying between them. Germline values: CDR1 MDHEN, CDR2 SYDVKM. The CDR3 here is CASGRVPRRQETQYF. As DNA, the CDR3 is TGTGCCAGCGGCCGGGTACCAAGGAGGCAAGAGACCCAGTACTTC. Combining the CDR3 with reference TRBV28 and TRBJ2-5 gives the whole variable domain DVKVTQSSRYLVKRTGEKVFLECVQDMDHENMFWYRQDPGLGLRLIYFSYDVKMKEKGDIPEGYSVSREKKERFSLILESASTNQTSMYLCASGRVPRRQETQYFGPGTRLLVL.

This rearrangement joins TRBV2 to TRBJ2-3; 12 bases match TRBD2. Germline V gene lookup returns CDR1 SNHLY and CDR2 FYNNEI. This CDR3 is built from 14 residues. With 6 bases clipped from V and 8 bases from J, the junction kept 6 bases outside the gene matches. The CDR3 spells CASRRLAGDGTQYF. The CDR3 DNA is TGTGCCAGCAGACGACTAGCGGGGGATGGTACGCAGTATTTT.

Concerning this clone: Other DNA sequences from this sample encode an identical CDR3 as well. This chain uses TRBV28 with TRBJ1-4; D unclear. Trimming took off 5 bases at V and 5 bases at J, with 12 bases between the two ends. The CDR3 sequence is 14 residues long. Germline CDR1 reads MDHEN; CDR2 reads SYDVKM. CDR3 protein: CASSPGQRNEKLFF. The CDR3 nucleotides read TGTGCCAGCAGTCCCGGCCAGAGGAATGAAAAACTGTTTTTT. Together with reference TRBV28 and TRBJ1-4, the CDR3 gives the full variable domain: DVKVTQSSRYLVKRTGEKVFLECVQDMDHENMFWYRQDPGLGLRLIYFSYDVKMKEKGDIPEGYSVSREKKERFSLILESASTNQTSMYLCASSPGQRNEKLFFGSGTQLSVL.

J is TRBJ1-1 and V is TRBV6-5, with 7 bases that match TRBD1. This CDR3 region has 13 residues. The germline gives CDR1 MNHEY, CDR2 SVGAGI. V gave up 10 bases and J gave up 9 bases; unmatched junction bases: 14. The CDR3: CATQGVSGRKAFF. In DNA form, the CDR3 reads TGTGCCACCCAGGGGGTGAGTGGGAGGAAAGCTTTCTTT.

CDR3 DNA sequence: TGTGCCAGCAGCGCCAGGGGGCGGGTGGAGACCCAGTACTTC. It yields the protein CASSARGRVETQYF. The chain joins TRBV9 to TRBJ2-5; TRBD1 aligns across 8 bases. V was pared by 3 bases and J by 5 bases, with 6 bases of the junction left unmatched. Germline CDR1 is SGDLS and CDR2 is YYNGEE. The CDR3 runs 14 residues.

V gene TRBV7-2 combines with J gene TRBJ2-1, with TRBD2 matching over 9 bases. Germline V gene lookup returns CDR1 SGHTA and CDR2 FQGNSA. The trim removed 1 base at V and 2 bases at J, leaving 0 bases unmatched. The CDR3 extends over 15 amino acids. CDR3 sequence (DNA): TGTGCCAGCAGCTTAGTAGCGGGGGCCTACAATGAGCAGTTCTTC. Its protein product is CASSLVAGAYNEQFF.

The chain links TRBV4-1 to TRBJ1-3, with 7 bases identical to TRBD1. With 1 base clipped from V and 1 base from J, the junction kept 10 bases outside the gene matches. CDR3 length: 18 residues. CDR1 MGHRA and CDR2 YSYEKL come from the germline V gene. The CDR3 bases are TGCGCCAGCAGCCAAGGACAGGGCGGAGGAGAGTCTGGAAACACCATATATTTT. Translating gives CASSQGQGGGESGNTIYF.

V usage is TRBV5-1 and J usage is TRBJ1-1, with 7 nucleotides matching TRBD1. This CDR3 has 14 residues. Germline V lookup: CDR1 SGHRS, CDR2 YFSETQ. J lost 1 base, V lost 5 bases, and 5 bases had no gene match. The CDR3 here is CASSWGQTNTEAFF. The CDR3 bases are TGCGCCAGCAGTTGGGGACAGACGAACACTGAAGCTTTCTTT.

This chain uses TRBV3-1 (or the pseudogene TRBV3-2) with TRBJ1-5, with 9 bases that match TRBD1. This CDR3 spans 14 amino acids. Germline loops: CDR1 LGHDT, CDR2 YNNKEL (reference sequence). With 4 bases clipped from V and 9 bases from J, the junction kept 7 bases outside the gene matches. This chain's CDR3 is CASSPGTGLRPQHF. Written as DNA, the CDR3 is TGTGCCAGCAGCCCCGGGACAGGGCTCCGGCCCCAGCATTTT.

This clone was detected only once. This sequence joins TRBV7-2 and TRBJ1-4; 9 nucleotides line up with TRBD1. Trimming removed 5 bases from V and 8 bases from J; junction bases left unmatched: 9. CDR1 is SGHTA, CDR2 FQGNSA, per germline. The CDR3 has 15 amino acids. The CDR3 loop is CASSLVVTGGEKLFF. The DNA of the CDR3 is TGTGCCAGCAGCCTCGTAGTGACAGGGGGAGAAAAACTGTTTTTT.

The rearrangement uses TRBV18 and TRBJ1-6; 7 nucleotides match TRBD1. Germline lookup yields CDR1 KGHSH and CDR2 LQKENI. The CDR3 runs 12 residues. Trimming at V came to 6 bases and at J to 18 bases, leaving 11 bases not matched to a gene. In nucleotides, the CDR3 is TGTGCCAGCTCCGCAGGACAGGCCCTCCACCACTTT. Its protein is CASSAGQALHHF.

This clone turned up a few times. This rearrangement joins TRBV11-2 to TRBJ1-2; D is unclear. Between the trimmed V and J ends, which lost 0 bases and 7 bases, there was a span of 15 bases. Germline CDR1 and CDR2: SGHAT and FQNNGV. This CDR3 contains 15 residues. CDR3 bases: TGTGCCAGCAGCTTAGATCGGGCGGGAGTTGGTGGCTACACCTTC. It yields the protein CASSLDRAGVGGYTF.

The chain has TRBV29-1 and TRBJ1-1, with 8 bases lining up with TRBD1. The CDR3 totals 15 residues. Unmatched junction bases numbered 9, after V lost 6 bases and J lost 0 bases. Looked up from germline, CDR1 is SQVTM and CDR2 is ANQGSEA. This chain's CDR3 is CSVFAGGPLNTEAFF. The CDR3 coding sequence is TGCAGCGTGTTCGCAGGGGGCCCCTTGAACACTGAAGCTTTCTTT.